This TCR beta chain was identified in a study of blood T cell repertoires in COVID-19. Study overall: PBMCs, B-cell-depleted T cells, or T cells were the source of the cDNA or gDNA that made up the material.

Clones were read by immunoSEQ multiplex PCR, and TCRdb kept only the in-frame ones, dropping some. The table lists 75,000 to 80,000 clones, less than 90% of them singletons, with 18% in the top ten. In this sample, this clone turned up once. At one boundary the junction diverges from the germline segment, which might be a read error. The CDR3 is 16 amino acids. Germline V gives CDR1 SNHLY, CDR2 FYNNEI. The rearrangement uses TRBV2 and TRBJ1-1, with a tentative D call TRBD1 (5 bases). Sequenced input: peripheral blood. The TCR sequence derives from a human donor in a cohort sampled during active COVID-19. Written as DNA, the CDR3 is TGTGCCAGCAGGGAAGGCCTTTCCACCTCGGGGGAGGAAGCTTTCTTT. Amino acids: CASREGLSTSGEEAFF.